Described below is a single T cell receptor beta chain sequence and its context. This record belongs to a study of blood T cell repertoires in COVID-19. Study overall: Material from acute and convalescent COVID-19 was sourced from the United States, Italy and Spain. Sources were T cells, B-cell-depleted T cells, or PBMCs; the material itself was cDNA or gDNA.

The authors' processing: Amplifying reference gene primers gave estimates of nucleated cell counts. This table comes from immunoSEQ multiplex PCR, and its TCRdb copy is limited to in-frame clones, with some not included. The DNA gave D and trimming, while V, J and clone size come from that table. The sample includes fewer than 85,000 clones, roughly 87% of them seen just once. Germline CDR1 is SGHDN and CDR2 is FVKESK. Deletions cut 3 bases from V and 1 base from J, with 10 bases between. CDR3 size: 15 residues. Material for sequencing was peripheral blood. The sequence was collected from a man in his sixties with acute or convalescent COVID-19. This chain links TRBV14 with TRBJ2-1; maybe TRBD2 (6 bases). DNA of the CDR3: TGTGCCAGCAGCCAGACCGGGGGATCCTACAATGAGCAGTTCTTC. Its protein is CASSQTGGSYNEQFF. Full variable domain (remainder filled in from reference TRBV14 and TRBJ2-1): EAGVTQFPSHSVIEKGQTVTLRCDPISGHDNLYWYRRVMGKEIKFLLHFVKESKQDESGMPNNRFLAERTGGTYSTLKVQPAELEDSGVYFCASSQTGGSYNEQFFGPGTRLTVL.